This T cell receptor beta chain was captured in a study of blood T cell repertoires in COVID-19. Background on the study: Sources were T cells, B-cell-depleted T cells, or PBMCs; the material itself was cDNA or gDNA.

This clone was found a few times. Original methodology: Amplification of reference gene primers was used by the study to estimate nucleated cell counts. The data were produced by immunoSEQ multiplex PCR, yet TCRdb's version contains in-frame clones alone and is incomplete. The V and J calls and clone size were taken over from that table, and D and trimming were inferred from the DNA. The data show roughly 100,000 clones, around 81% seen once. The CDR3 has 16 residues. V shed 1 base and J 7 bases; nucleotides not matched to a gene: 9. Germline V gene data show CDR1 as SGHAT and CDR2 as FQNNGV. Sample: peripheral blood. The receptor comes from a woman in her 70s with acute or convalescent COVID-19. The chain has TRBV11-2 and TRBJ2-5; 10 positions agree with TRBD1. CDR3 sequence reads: CASSLAGTGDLWTQYF. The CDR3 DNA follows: TGTGCCAGCAGCTTAGCCGGGACAGGGGATTTATGGACCCAGTACTTC.